These 22 T cell receptor beta chains came from one sample sequenced in a study of blood T cell repertoires in COVID-19. Produced via immunoSEQ multiplex PCR; TCRdb's table is partial and in-frame only. Seen here are about 240,000 clones, approximately 86% observed once, and the top ten hold roughly 6.4%. The sample taken for sequencing was peripheral blood. The origin of the receptors is an older woman with active or convalescent COVID-19.

DNA of the CDR3: TGTGCCAGCACCCCTAGCGGGGGAACCACCGGGGAGCTGTTTTTT. Its protein is CASTPSGGTTGELFF. The chain joins TRBV11-2 to TRBJ2-2; 10 nucleotides match TRBD2. CDR3 length: 15 residues. With 7 bases clipped from V and 4 bases from J, the junction kept 6 bases outside the gene matches. Germline loops: CDR1 SGHAT, CDR2 FQNNGV.

The chain has TRBV2 and TRBJ2-7; D is unresolved. With 3 bases removed from V and 1 base from J, the gap between germline ends came to 4 bases. Germline V CDR1 and CDR2: SNHLY, FYNNEI. There are 12 residues in the CDR3. The CDR3 DNA reads TGTGCCAGCAGTGAGAGGTCCTACGAGCAGTACGTC. Protein: CASSERSYEQYV.

The chain joins TRBV4-2 to TRBJ2-2; TRBD1 aligns across 12 bases. The CDR3 is made up of 18 amino acids. Unmatched junction bases numbered 9, after V lost 0 bases and J lost 7 bases. Germline lookup yields CDR1 LGHNA and CDR2 YNFKEQ. CDR3 residues: CASSQDRDRGRRNGELFF. CDR3 nucleotide sequence: TGTGCCAGCAGCCAAGATAGGGACAGGGGGCGTCGAAACGGGGAGCTGTTTTTT.

The J gene is TRBJ2-5, the V gene TRBV15; 10 nucleotides match TRBD2. The CDR3 covers 14 residues. J lost 4 bases, V lost 4 bases, and 3 bases had no gene match. Germline V gene sequence: CDR1 LNHNV, CDR2 YYDKDF (reference sequence). The DNA of the CDR3 is TGTGCCACCAGCAACCTAGCGGGGGTAGAGACCCAGTACTTC. As protein: CATSNLAGVETQYF. Full variable domain (rest looked up from reference TRBV15 and TRBJ2-5): DAMVIQNPRYQVTQFGKPVTLSCSQTLNHNVMYWYQQKSSQAPKLLFHYYDKDFNNEADTPDNFQSRRPNTSFCFLDIRSPGLGDTAMYLCATSNLAGVETQYFGPGTRLLVL.

This clone was counted a single time. V is TRBV3-1 (or the pseudogene TRBV3-2) and J is TRBJ2-1; D is possibly TRBD2 (6 bases). Germline V gene data show CDR1 as LGHDT and CDR2 as YNNKEL (reference sequence). The V end was cut by 0 bases, the J end by 4 bases, with 16 bases between. The CDR3 contains 17 residues. The CDR3 region has the DNA TGTGCCAGCAGCCAAGATGGGGCGGGAACAGAATACAATGAGCAGTTCTTC. Protein product: CASSQDGAGTEYNEQFF.

This chain uses TRBV6-5 with TRBJ1-2; D gene unclear. Germline values: CDR1 MNHEY, CDR2 SVGAGI. Trimming took 8 bases from V and 8 from J, leaving 21 bases between them. The CDR3 covers 14 residues. The CDR3 sequence: CASSEDRLLRGYTF. The CDR3 DNA follows: TGTGCCAGCTCCGAAGATCGGTTGCTGCGGGGCTACACCTTC.

V gene TRBV2 combines with J gene TRBJ2-4; D ambiguous. CDR3 length equals 12 residues. Per germline, CDR1 SNHLY and CDR2 FYNNEI. V lost 3 bases, J lost 6 bases, and 6 bases lay in between. The CDR3 nucleotides read TGTGCCAGCAGTGATAGTTTAAACATTCAGTACTTC. This translates into CASSDSLNIQYF. The full variable domain, with the rest looked up from reference TRBV2 and TRBJ2-4, is EPEVTQTPSHQVTQMGQEVILRCVPISNHLYFYWYRQILGQKVEFLVSFYNNEISEKSEIFDDQFSVERPDGSNFTLKIRSTKLEDSAMYFCASSDSLNIQYFGAGTRLSVL.

The J gene is TRBJ2-7, the V gene TRBV29-1; D might be TRBD2 (6 bases). The ends were cut back, 3 bases at V and 1 base at J, with 13 bases in the middle. Germline V gene lookup returns CDR1 SQVTM and CDR2 ANQGSEA. The CDR3 consists of 14 residues. DNA of the CDR3: TGCAGCGTTGAGGTGGGTAGCGGTTCCTACGAGCAGTACTTC. Its translation: CSVEVGSGSYEQYF.

The chain recombines TRBV11-2 with TRBJ2-1; the match to TRBD1 covers 9 bases. Trimming removed 5 bases from V and 4 bases from J; junction bases left unmatched: 12. The CDR3 loop spans 17 amino acids. Germline CDR1 reads SGHAT; CDR2 reads FQNNGV. CDR3 in DNA: TGTGCCAGCAGCCCTACAGGGGGCTGGGGGGGGTACAATGAGCAGTTCTTC. As protein: CASSPTGGWGGYNEQFF.

The CDR3 loop is CASSFRGIQETQYF. CDR3 in DNA: TGTGCCAGCAGTTTCCGCGGCATACAAGAGACCCAGTACTTC. This chain uses TRBV27 with TRBJ2-5; D call uncertain. Trimming left V 3 bases short and J 2 bases short, with 10 bases between. CDR3 size: 14 residues. Germline CDR1 is MNHEY and CDR2 is SMNVEV (reference sequence).

The count of this clone is one. The V gene is TRBV10-3, the J gene TRBJ2-3; TRBD2 matches at 10 bases. V lost 6 bases, J lost 4 bases, and 4 bases stayed unmatched. The CDR3 is made up of 14 amino acids. In germline, CDR1 is ENHRY, CDR2 SYGVKD. CDR3 DNA: TGTGCCATCAGGACAGCGGGGGGGGCAGATACGCAGTATTTT. Its protein product is CAIRTAGGADTQYF.

In this sample, this clone turned up a few times. The V gene is TRBV12-5, the J gene TRBJ1-1; 7 nucleotides align to TRBD1. This CDR3 is 13 amino acids long. After removal of 4 bases from V and 8 bases from J, the junction contained 7 bases not matched to a gene. The germline CDR1 and CDR2 sequences are LGHNT and FRNRAP. The CDR3 DNA reads as TGTGCTAGTGGTTCCGGGACAGCCTCAGAAGCTTTCTTT. Translating gives CASGSGTASEAFF.

Worth noting for this clone: The junction shows a germline mismatch at one end, possibly a read error. V gene TRBV6-6 combines with J gene TRBJ1-1; possibly TRBD1 for D (5 bases). This CDR3 has 14 amino acids. Germline V lookup: CDR1 MNHNY, CDR2 SVGAGI (reference sequence). CDR3 sequence: CASSDSRVNTEAFF. CDR3 in DNA: TGTGCCAGCAGTGACTCCAGGGTGAACACTGAAGCTTTCTTT.

The chain uses TRBV29-1 and TRBJ1-1, with 8 bases aligning to TRBD1. Unmatched junction bases numbered 4, after V lost 6 bases and J lost 1 base. Germline CDR1 is SQVTM and CDR2 is ANQGSEA. The CDR3 runs 13 residues. CDR3 amino acids: CSVRDRGNTEAFF. The CDR3 DNA sequence: TGCAGCGTGAGAGACAGGGGGAACACTGAAGCTTTCTTT.

The chain carries TRBV6-5 and TRBJ1-5, with TRBD1 as a possible D gene (5 bases). The CDR3 sequence is 14 residues long. The germline CDR1 and CDR2 sequences are MNHEY and SVGAGI. Trimming took off 7 bases at V and 2 bases at J, with 12 bases between the two ends. The CDR3 DNA reads as TGTGCCAGCACCATGGGGGGTGGCAATCAGCCCCAGCATTTT. Translated: CASTMGGGNQPQHF.

V and J are TRBV4-2 and TRBJ1-6; no definite D call. The V gene's germline CDR1 is LGHNA and CDR2 YNFKEQ. CDR3 length equals 16 residues. V was trimmed by 4 bases and J by 7 bases, leaving 17 bases between them. CDR3 loop: CASSLSGRFENSPLHF. As DNA, the CDR3 is TGTGCCAGCAGCCTTTCCGGGAGGTTCGAGAATTCACCCCTCCACTTT.

The chain has TRBV5-6 and TRBJ2-3; a weak D match, TRBD2 (7 bases). V lost 5 bases to trimming and J lost 5 bases, with 12 bases between them. Germline loops: CDR1 SGHDT, CDR2 YYEEEE. The CDR3 is 13 residues long. The CDR3 DNA follows: TGTGCCAGCAGTCGGGGGGCACGAGATACGCAGTATTTT. As protein: CASSRGARDTQYF.

The V gene is TRBV5-1, the J gene TRBJ1-6, with a possible D match to TRBD1 (5 bases). The CDR3 is 15 residues long. CDR1 is SGHRS and CDR2 is YFSETQ in the germline V gene. V was shortened by 0 bases and J by 10 bases, with 14 bases between the two germline ends. As DNA, the CDR3 is TGCGCCAGCAGCTTGGTAGGGGAAGGGTACTCACCCCTCCACTTT. It encodes CASSLVGEGYSPLHF. Combining the CDR3 with reference TRBV5-1 and TRBJ1-6 gives the whole variable domain KAGVTQTPRYLIKTRGQQVTLSCSPISGHRSVSWYQQTPGQGLQFLFEYFSETQRNKGNFPGRFSGRQFSNSRSEMNVSTLELGDSALYLCASSLVGEGYSPLHFGNGTRLTVT.

This clone was seen just once. This CDR3 reads CASSLGLQGRGYTF. The DNA for the CDR3 is TGCGCCAGCAGCTTGGGCCTACAGGGACGCGGCTACACCTTC. The chain couples TRBV5-1 to TRBJ1-2, with D tentatively TRBD1 (6 bases). Per the germline V gene, CDR1 is SGHRS and CDR2 is YFSETQ. The CDR3 runs to 14 residues. The V and J ends lost 0 bases and 8 bases respectively, with 14 bases between them.

The chain is built from TRBV19 and TRBJ2-3; TRBD1 matches at 8 bases. Germline V gives CDR1 LNHDA, CDR2 SQIVND (reference sequence). V shed 10 bases and J 4 bases; nucleotides not matched to a gene: 1. The CDR3 is 11 residues long. The CDR3 sequence is CATGGPDTQYF. The CDR3 nucleotides are TGTGCCACAGGGGGCCCAGATACGCAGTATTTT.

The V and J genes are TRBV7-8 and TRBJ2-3, with TRBD2 matching 7 bases. The junction had 2 bases not matched to a gene; V was cut back by 1 base and J by 10 bases. The CDR3 length is 12 residues. CDR1 is SGHVS and CDR2 is FQNEAQ in the germline V gene. The CDR3 here is CASSLVGGAQYF. For the CDR3, the DNA is TGTGCCAGCAGCTTAGTGGGAGGGGCGCAGTATTTT.

This clone was counted between two and nine times. The genes are TRBV27 and TRBJ2-5; D may be TRBD2 (7 bases). V was shortened by 4 bases and J by 5 bases, with 17 bases between the two germline ends. This CDR3 is 15 amino acids long. Germline CDR1 reads MNHEY; CDR2 reads SMNVEV (reference sequence). The CDR3 DNA sequence: TGTGCCAGCAGTTCCCTTCGGGGAGGGGGGGAGACCCAGTACTTC. Translated: CASSSLRGGGETQYF.